The T cell receptor (beta chain) under discussion was sequenced for a study of blood T cell repertoires in COVID-19. CDR3 length: 13 residues. Germline CDR1 LNHDA, CDR2 SQIVND (reference sequence). J gave up 7 bases and V 6 bases, and 7 bases lay outside the gene matches. In the source study's methods: Counts of nucleated cells, estimated from reference gene primer amplification, were obtained. Generated by immunoSEQ multiplex PCR, the TCRdb table keeps only in-frame clones and is missing some. The DNA gave D and trimming, while V, J and clone size come from that table. The sample has about 4,700 clones, over 75% seen once.

The source material was peripheral blood. This clonotype was obtained from a man in his 70s with active COVID-19. V and J are TRBV19 and TRBJ1-2; 8 bases match TRBD1. The CDR3 DNA sequence: TGTGCCAGTAGCCCCGACAGGGGTGGTGGCTACACCTTC. Protein: CASSPDRGGGYTF.